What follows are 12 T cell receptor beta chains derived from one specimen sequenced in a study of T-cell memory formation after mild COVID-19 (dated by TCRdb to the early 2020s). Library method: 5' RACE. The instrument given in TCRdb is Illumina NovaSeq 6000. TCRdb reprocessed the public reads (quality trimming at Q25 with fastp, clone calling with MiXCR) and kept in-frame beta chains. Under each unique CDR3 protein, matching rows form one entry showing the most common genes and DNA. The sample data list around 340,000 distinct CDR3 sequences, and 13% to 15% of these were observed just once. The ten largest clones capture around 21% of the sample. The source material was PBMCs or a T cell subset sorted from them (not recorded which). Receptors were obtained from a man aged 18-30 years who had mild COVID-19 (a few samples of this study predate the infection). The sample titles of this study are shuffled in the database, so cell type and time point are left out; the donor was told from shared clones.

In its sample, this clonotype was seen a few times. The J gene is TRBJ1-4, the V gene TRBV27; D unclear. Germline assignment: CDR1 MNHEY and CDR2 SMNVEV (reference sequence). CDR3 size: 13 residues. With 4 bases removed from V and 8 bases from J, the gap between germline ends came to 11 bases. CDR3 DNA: TGTGCCAGCAGTTCTTGGCAGGTCGAAAAACTGTTTTTT. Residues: CASSSWQVEKLFF.

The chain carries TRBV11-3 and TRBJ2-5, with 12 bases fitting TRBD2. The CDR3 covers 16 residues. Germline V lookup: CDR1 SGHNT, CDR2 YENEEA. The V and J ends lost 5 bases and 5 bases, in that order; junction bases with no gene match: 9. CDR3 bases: TGTGCCAGCAGCAACCAACTAGCGGGGGGATTGGAGACCCAGTACTTC. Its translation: CASSNQLAGGLETQYF.

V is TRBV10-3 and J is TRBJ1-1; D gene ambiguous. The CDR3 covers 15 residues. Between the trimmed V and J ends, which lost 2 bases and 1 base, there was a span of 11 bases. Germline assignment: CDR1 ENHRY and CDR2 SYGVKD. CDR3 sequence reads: CAISEQIYKNTEAFF. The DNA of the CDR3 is TGTGCCATCAGTGAGCAAATCTACAAGAACACTGAAGCTTTCTTT.

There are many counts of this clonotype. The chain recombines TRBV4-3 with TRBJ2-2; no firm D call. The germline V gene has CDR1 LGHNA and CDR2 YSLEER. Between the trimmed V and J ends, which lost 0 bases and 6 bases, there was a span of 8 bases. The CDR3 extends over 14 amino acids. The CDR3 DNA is TGCGCCAGCAGCCAAGATGGGTACGCCGGGGAGCTGTTTTTT. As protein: CASSQDGYAGELFF.

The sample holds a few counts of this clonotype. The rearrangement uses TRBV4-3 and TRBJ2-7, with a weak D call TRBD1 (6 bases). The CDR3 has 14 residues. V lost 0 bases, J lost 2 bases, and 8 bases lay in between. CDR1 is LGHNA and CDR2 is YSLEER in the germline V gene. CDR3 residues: CASSQERDTYEQYV. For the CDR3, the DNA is TGCGCCAGCAGCCAAGAAAGGGACACCTACGAGCAGTACGTC.

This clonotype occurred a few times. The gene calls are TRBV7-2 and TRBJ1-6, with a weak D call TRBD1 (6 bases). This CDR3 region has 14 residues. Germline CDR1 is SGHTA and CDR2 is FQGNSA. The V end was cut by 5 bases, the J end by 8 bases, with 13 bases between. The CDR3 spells CASSQRGADSPLHF. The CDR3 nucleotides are TGTGCCAGCAGCCAACGGGGGGCGGATTCACCCCTCCACTTT. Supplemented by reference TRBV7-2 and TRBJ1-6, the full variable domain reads GAGVSQSPSNKVTEKGKDVELRCDPISGHTALYWYRQSLGQGLEFLIYFQGNSAPDKSGLPSDRFSAERTGGSVSTLTIQRTQQEDSAVYLCASSQRGADSPLHFGNGTRLTVT.

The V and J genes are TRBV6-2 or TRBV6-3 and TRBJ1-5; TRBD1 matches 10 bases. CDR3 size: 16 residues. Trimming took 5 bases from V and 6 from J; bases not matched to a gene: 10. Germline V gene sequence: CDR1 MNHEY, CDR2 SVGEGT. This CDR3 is CASSRLTGGLAQPQHF. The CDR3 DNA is TGTGCCAGCAGTCGCCTGACAGGGGGCTTAGCTCAGCCCCAGCATTTT.

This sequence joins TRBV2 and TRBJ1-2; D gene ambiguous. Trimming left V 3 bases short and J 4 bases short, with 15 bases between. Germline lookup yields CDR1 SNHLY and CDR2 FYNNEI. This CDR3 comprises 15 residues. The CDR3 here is CASSDPYRDSYGYTF. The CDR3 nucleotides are TGTGCCAGCAGTGACCCATACCGGGATAGCTATGGCTACACCTTC.

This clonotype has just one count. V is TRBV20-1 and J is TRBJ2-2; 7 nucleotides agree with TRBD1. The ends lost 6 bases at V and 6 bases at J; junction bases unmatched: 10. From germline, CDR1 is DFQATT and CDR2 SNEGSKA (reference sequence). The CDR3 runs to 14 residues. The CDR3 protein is CSANRGLVSGELFF. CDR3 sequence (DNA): TGCAGTGCGAACAGGGGTTTGGTGTCCGGGGAGCTGTTTTTT.

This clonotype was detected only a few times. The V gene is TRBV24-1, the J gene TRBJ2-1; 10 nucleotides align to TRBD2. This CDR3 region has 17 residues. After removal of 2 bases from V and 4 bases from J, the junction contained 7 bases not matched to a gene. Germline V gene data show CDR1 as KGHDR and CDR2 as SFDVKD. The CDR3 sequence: CATSDSSSGGSYNEQFF. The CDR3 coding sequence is TGTGCCACCAGTGATTCCTCTAGCGGGGGCTCATACAATGAGCAGTTCTTC.

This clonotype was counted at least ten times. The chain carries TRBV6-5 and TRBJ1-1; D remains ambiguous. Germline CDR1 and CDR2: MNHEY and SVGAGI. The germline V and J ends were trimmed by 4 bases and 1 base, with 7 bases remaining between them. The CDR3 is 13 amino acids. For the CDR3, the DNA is TGTGCCAGCAGTTTCCGAGCGAACACTGAAGCTTTCTTT. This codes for CASSFRANTEAFF.

The CDR3 reads CASSWEVQGANGYTF. DNA of the CDR3: TGTGCCAGCAGCTGGGAAGTACAGGGGGCAAATGGCTACACCTTC. The V and J genes are TRBV5-5 and TRBJ1-2; 9 nucleotides align to TRBD1. J gave up 6 bases and V 3 bases, and 9 bases lay outside the gene matches. The length of the CDR3 is 15 residues. From germline, CDR1 is SGHKS and CDR2 YYEKEE (reference sequence).